This paragraph reports one T cell receptor (beta chain). Every participating donor contributed approximately 9.5 milliliters of peripheral blood through a draw. The extraction recovered at least 5.5 micrograms of total RNA per sample. Using a J-beta primer mix together with a sample-barcoded 5' primer, a second PCR was run for roughly 6 to 12 cycles. A template-switch adaptor with 12 random nucleotides tagged each cDNA molecule. TCRdb re-derived calls from the 5' RACE reads in MiXCR, one entry per CDR3 protein. The sample records 850,000 to 1,300,000 distinct CDR3 sequences, 40% to 50% being singletons. The record originates from a study of blood T cells in healthy people across ages. Germline V gives CDR1 DFQATT, CDR2 SNEGSKA (reference sequence). With 8 bases clipped from V and 6 bases from J, the junction kept 9 bases outside the gene matches. The CDR3 is 14 amino acids.

The sequencing input was blood. The TCR comes from a woman aged 60-75 years in good health. This chain links TRBV20-1 with TRBJ2-3; TRBD1 matches 12 bases. In DNA form, the CDR3 reads TGCAGTTCGACCGGGACAGGGGGCTTTGATACGCAGTATTTT. It is translated as CSSTGTGGFDTQYF.